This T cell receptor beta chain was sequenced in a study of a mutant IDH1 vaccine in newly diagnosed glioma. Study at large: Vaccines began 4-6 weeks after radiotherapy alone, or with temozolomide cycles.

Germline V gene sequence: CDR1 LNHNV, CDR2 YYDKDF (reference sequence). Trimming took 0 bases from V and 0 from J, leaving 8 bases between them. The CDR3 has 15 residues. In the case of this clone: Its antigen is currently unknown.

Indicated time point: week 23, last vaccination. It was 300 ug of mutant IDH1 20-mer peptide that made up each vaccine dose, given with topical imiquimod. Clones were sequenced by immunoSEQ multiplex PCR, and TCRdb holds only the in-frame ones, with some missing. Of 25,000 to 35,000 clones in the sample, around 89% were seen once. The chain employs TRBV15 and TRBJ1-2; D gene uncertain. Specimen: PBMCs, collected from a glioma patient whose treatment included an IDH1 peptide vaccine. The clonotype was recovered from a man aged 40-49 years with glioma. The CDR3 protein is CATSRDPIANYGYTF. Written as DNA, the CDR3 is TGTGCCACCAGCAGAGATCCGATAGCTAACTATGGCTACACCTTC.